The present TCR beta chain was sequenced within a study of shared clonotypes between healthy human individuals. Study context: Researchers assigned three CD4 naive, three CD4 memory, two CD8 naive and one CD8 memory plate to each donor.

How the authors handled the data: For the immunoSEQ data, sequences were junction-only without quality scores, so filtering differed. The repertoire was sequenced with immunoSEQ multiplex PCR; TCRdb's copy has only in-frame clones and lacks some. Clonal size and the V and J genes are those of that table, whereas D and trimming came from the DNA. The sample includes 1.5 million to 1.9 million clones, around 98% of them seen just once. Germline V gives CDR1 SNHLY, CDR2 FYNNEI. Trimming shortened V by 10 bases and J by 2 bases, and 13 bases separated the two germline ends. The CDR3 loop spans 13 amino acids.

The receptor was isolated from a man aged 25-45 years in good health. Material: naive CD4+ T cells sorted from blood. Noted subset: CD45RA+ positively selected. The chain uses TRBV2 and TRBJ2-3; D is tentatively TRBD1 or TRBD2 (5 bases each). CDR3 loop: CATKGPSTDTQYF. Written as DNA, the CDR3 is TGTGCCACCAAGGGACCTTCCACAGATACGCAGTATTTT. Full variable domain (missing parts from reference TRBV2 and TRBJ2-3): EPEVTQTPSHQVTQMGQEVILRCVPISNHLYFYWYRQILGQKVEFLVSFYNNEISEKSEIFDDQFSVERPDGSNFTLKIRSTKLEDSAMYFCATKGPSTDTQYFGPGTRLTVL.